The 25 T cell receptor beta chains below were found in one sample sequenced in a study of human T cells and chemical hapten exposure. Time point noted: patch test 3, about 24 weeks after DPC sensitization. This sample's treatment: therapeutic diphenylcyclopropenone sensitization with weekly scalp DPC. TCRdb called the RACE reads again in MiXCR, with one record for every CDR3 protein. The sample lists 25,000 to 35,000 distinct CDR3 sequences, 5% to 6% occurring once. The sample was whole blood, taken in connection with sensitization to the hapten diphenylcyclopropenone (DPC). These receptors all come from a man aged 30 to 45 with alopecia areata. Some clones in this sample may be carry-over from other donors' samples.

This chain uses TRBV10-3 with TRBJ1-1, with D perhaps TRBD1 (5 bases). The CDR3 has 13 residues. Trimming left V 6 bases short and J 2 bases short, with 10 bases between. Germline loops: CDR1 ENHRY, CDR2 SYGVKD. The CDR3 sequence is CAISSTENTEAFF. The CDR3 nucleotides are TGTGCCATCAGCTCGACAGAAAACACTGAAGCTTTCTTT.

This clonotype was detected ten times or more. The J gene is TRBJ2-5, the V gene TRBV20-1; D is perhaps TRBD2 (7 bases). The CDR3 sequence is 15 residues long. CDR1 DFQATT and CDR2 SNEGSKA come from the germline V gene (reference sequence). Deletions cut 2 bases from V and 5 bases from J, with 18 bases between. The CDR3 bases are TGCAGTGCTAGATCCCCTGGGGGGGCTGGGGAGACCCAGTACTTC. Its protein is CSARSPGGAGETQYF.

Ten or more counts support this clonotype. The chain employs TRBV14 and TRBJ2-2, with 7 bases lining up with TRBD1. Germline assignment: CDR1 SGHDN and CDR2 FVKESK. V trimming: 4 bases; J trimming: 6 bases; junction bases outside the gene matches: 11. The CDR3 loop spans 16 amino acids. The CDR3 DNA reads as TGTGCCAGCAGCCGCCATCCGGGACAGCTGGCCGGGGAGCTGTTTTTT. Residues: CASSRHPGQLAGELFF.

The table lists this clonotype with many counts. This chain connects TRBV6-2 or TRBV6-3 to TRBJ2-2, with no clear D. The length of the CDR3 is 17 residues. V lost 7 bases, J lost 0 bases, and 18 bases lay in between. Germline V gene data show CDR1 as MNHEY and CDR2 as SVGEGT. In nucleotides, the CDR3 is TGTGCCAGCACCCCAGACGAGCAGCCCACGAACACCGGGGAGCTGTTTTTT. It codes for CASTPDEQPTNTGELFF.

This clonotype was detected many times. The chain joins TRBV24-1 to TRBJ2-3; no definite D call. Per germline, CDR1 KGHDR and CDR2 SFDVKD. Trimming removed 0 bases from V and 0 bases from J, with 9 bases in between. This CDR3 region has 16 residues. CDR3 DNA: TGTGCCACCAGTGATTTGGAAGATACCAGCACAGATACGCAGTATTTT. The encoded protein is CATSDLEDTSTDTQYF.

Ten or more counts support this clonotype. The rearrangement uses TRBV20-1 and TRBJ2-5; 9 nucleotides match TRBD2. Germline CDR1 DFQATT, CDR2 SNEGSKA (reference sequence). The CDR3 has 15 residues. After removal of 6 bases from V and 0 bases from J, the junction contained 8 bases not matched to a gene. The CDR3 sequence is CSARLASGNQETQYF. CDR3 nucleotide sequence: TGCAGTGCGAGGCTAGCTAGCGGGAACCAAGAGACCCAGTACTTC.

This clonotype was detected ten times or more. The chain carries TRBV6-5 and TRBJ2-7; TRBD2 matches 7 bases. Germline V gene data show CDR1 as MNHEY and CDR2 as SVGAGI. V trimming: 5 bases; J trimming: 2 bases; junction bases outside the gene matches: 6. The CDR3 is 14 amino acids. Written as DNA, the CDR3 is TGTGCCAGCAGTACCCTGGGAGGGACCTACGAGCAGTACTTC. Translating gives CASSTLGGTYEQYF.

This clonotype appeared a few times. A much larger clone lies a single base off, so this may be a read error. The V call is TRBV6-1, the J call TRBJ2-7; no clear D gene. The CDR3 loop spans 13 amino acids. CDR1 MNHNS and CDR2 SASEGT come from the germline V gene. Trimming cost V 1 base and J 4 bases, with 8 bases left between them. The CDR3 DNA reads TGTGCCAGCAGTGAAGTCACGCAGTACGAGCAGTACTTC. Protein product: CASSEVTQYEQYF.

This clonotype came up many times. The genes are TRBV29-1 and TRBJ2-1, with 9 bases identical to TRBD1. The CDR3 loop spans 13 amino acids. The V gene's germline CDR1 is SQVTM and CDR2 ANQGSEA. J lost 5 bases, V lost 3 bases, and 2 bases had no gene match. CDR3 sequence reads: CSVDGTGHNEQFF. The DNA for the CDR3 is TGCAGCGTTGATGGGACAGGGCACAATGAGCAGTTCTTC.

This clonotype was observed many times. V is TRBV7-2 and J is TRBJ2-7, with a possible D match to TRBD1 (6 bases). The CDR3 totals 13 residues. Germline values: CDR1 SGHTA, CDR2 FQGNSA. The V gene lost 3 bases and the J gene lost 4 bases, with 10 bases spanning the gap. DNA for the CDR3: TGTGCCAGCAGCTTTGACAGGCTGTACGAGCAGTACTTC. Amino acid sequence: CASSFDRLYEQYF.

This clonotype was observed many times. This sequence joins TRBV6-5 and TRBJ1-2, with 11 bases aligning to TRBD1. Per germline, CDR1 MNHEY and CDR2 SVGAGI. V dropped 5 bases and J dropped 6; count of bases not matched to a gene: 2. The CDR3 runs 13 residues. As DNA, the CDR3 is TGTGCCAGCAGTGTGGGACAGGGGGATGGCTACACCTTC. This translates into CASSVGQGDGYTF.

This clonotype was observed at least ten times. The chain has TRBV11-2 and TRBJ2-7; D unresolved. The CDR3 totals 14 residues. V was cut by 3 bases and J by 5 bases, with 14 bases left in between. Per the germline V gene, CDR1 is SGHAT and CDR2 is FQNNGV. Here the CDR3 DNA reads TGTGCCAGCAGCTTCGGGCAGGACCCCCACGAGCAGTACTTC. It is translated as CASSFGQDPHEQYF. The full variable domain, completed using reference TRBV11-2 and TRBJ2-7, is EAGVAQSPRYKIIEKRQSVAFWCNPISGHATLYWYQQILGQGPKLLIQFQNNGVVDDSQLPKDRFSAERLKGVDSTLKIQPAKLEDSAVYLCASSFGQDPHEQYFGPGTRLTVT.

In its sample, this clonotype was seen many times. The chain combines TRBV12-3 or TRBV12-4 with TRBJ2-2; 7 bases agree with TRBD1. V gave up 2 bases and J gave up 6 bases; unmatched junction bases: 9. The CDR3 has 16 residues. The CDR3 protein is CASSLPRQGRSGELFF. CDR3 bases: TGTGCCAGCAGTTTACCGAGACAGGGAAGGTCCGGGGAGCTGTTTTTT.

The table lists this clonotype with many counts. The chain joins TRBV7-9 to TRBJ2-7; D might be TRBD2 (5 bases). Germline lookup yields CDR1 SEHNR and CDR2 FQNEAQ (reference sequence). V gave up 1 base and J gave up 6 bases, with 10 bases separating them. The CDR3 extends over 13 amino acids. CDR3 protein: CASSLDPGTEQYF. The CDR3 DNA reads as TGTGCCAGCAGCTTAGATCCGGGAACCGAGCAGTACTTC. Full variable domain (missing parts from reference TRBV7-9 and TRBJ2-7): DTGVSQNPRHKITKRGQNVTFRCDPISEHNRLYWYRQTLGQGPEFLTYFQNEAQLEKSRLLSDRFSAERPKGSFSTLEIQRTEQGDSAMYLCASSLDPGTEQYFGPGTRLTVT.

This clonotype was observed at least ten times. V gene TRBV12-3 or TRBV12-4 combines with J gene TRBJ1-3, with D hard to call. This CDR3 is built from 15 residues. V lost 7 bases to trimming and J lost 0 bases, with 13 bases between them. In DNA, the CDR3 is TGTGCCAGCACCCTTATACGTAACTCTGGAAACACCATATATTTT. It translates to CASTLIRNSGNTIYF.

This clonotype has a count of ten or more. In nucleotides, the CDR3 is TGCAGCGACTTAGCAGATTCCTACAATGAGCAGTTCTTC. Translating it yields CSDLADSYNEQFF. The chain carries TRBV29-1 and TRBJ2-1; D not resolved. With 7 bases removed from V and 1 base from J, the gap between germline ends came to 11 bases. Germline V lookup: CDR1 SQVTM, CDR2 ANQGSEA. This CDR3 contains 13 residues.

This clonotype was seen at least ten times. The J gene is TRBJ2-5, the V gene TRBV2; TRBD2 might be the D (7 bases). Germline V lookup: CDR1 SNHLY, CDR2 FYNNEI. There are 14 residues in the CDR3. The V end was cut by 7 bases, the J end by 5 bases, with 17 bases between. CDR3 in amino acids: CASKEREGGETQYF. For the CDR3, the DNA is TGTGCCAGCAAAGAAAGGGAGGGGGGTGAGACCCAGTACTTC.

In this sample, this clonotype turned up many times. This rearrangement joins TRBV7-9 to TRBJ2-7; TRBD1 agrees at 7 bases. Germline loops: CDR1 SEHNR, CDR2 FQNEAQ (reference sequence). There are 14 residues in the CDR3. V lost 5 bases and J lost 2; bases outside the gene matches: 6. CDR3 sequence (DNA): TGTGCCAGCAGCCACCGGGACAGTCCCTACGAGCAGTACTTC. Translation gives CASSHRDSPYEQYF.

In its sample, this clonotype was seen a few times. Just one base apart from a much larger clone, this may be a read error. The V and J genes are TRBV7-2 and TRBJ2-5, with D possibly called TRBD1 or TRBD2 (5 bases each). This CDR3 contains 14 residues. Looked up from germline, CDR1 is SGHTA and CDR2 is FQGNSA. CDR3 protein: CVSSRGTALETQYF. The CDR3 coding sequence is TGTGTCAGCAGCAGAGGGACGGCACTAGAGACCCAGTACTTC.

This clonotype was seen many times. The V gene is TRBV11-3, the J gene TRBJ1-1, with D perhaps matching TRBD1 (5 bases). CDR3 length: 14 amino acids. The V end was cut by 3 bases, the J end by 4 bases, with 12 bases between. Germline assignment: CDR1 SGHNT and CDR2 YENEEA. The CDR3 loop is CASSFGGATTEAFF. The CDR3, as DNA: TGTGCCAGCAGCTTCGGAGGGGCCACCACTGAAGCTTTCTTT.

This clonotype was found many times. CDR3 nucleotides: TGTGCCAGCCAGGTTGGACAGGTCGTGAGGCAGCCCCAGCATTTT. Translation gives CASQVGQVVRQPQHF. V and J are TRBV11-3 and TRBJ1-5; 7 bases agree with TRBD1. From germline, CDR1 is SGHNT and CDR2 YENEEA. The CDR3 sequence is 15 residues long. The junction had 14 bases not matched to a gene; V was cut back by 8 bases and J by 7 bases.

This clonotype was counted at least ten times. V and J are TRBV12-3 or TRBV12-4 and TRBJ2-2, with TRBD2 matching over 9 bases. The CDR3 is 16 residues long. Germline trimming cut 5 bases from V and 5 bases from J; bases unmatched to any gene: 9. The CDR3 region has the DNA TGTGCCAGCAGTCCTCCGGGACTAGCAGGAACCGGGGAGCTGTTTTTT. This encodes CASSPPGLAGTGELFF.

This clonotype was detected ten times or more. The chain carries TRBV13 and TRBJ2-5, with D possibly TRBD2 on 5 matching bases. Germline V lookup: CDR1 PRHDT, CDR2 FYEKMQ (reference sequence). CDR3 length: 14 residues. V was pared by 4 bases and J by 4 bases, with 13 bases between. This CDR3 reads CASSSQGRAETQYF. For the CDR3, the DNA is TGTGCCAGCAGCTCTCAAGGGCGGGCAGAGACCCAGTACTTC.

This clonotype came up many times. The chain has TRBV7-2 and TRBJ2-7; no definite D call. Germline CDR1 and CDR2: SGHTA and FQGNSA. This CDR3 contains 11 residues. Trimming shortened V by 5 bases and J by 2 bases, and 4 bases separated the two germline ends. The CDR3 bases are TGTGCCAGCAGCCCCGCCTACGAGCAGTACTTC. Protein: CASSPAYEQYF.

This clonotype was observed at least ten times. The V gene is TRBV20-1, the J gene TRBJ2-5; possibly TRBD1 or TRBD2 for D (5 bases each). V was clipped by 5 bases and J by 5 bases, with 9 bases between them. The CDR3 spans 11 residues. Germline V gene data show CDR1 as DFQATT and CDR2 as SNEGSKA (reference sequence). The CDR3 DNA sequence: TGCAGTGCTGGGGACCGTGAGACCCAGTACTTC. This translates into CSAGDRETQYF.